This T cell receptor (beta chain) appears in the sequencing data of a study of cytomegalovirus exposure and HLA in healthy donors (dated 2017 in TCRdb). Broadly, across the study: According to a later analysis, the 110 or so validation repertoires were produced on the same platform as the 666 repertoires of the first cohort. Along with the roughly 670-subject first cohort, a separate validation cohort of over a hundred different subjects was used. The study combined high-throughput TCR immunosequencing, statistical association of individual TCRs with disease status, and machine learning to predict cytomegalovirus infection status. The study aimed to test whether signatures of past pathogen exposure could be identified by cataloging public T cell receptors.

The method behind the library was the immunoSEQ multiplex PCR assay. In the authors' own workflow: A statistical classification framework was built for diagnosing cytomegalovirus status from the catalog of TCR beta chain sequences. The immuneACCESS repertoire file appears here via TCRdb, limited to in-frame rearrangements. These files lack a portion of the clones; in checked studies, under half of the deficit traces to unresolved V genes, and the cause of the others is not known. That table is the source of V, J and clone size, and D and trimming were worked out from the DNA. The table for this sample lists over 100,000 clones; roughly 89% of them were counted only once. In total, the top ten clones hold 0.95% to 1.5% of the sample. In the case of this clone: Its antigen is still unknown. Base qualities were left out, and no much larger clone turns up one base away.

General conclusions and limits of the study: Most TCR sequences were observed very rarely across donors, whereas some public TCRs were present in many individuals. According to the authors, the approach could potentially be generalized to other disease states and immunological phenotypes. Three of the identified cytomegalovirus-associated TCR beta chains were confirmed in vitro to be specific for cytomegalovirus antigens. In both the original and validation cohorts, the classifier was reported to diagnose cytomegalovirus status with high specificity and sensitivity. In a later analysis, TCRs clustered in the first cohort were found to also tend to co-occur in the approximately 120 validation repertoires, with over 90% of cluster scores above 0. A later analysis lacked HLA typing for the validation cohort, so it scored co-occurrence in that cohort across all 130 or so repertoires. The study gave a list of about 170 TCR beta chains associated with cytomegalovirus.

Separate from the approximately 690-subject first cohort, the validation cohort of about 130 subjects was the group to which the donors belonged. The sequenced material came from PBMCs. This TCR derives from a woman aged 18-29 years in good health and CMV-seronegative.

CDR3 region: CASSLGSHYGYTF. The bases read TGTGCCAGCAGCTTAGGGAGCCACTATGGCTACACCTTC. The receptor chain draws on TRBV11-2 and TRBJ1-2; the D gene remains uncertain. V is clipped by 1 base and J by 3 bases, and the sequence between their germline boundaries is 6 bases long. The CDR3 sequence holds 13 residues, the cysteine and phenylalanine included. The DNA shown is the 39-base CDR3, in frame from base 1. Via the germline V gene, CDR1 is SGHAT and CDR2 FQNNGV.